These 21 T cell receptor beta chains were all obtained from the same sample, sequenced in a study of CD8+ T cells in alopecia areata. RNA was extracted and reverse transcribed into cDNA as the sequencing template. Measured with immunoSEQ multiplex PCR; TCRdb has only the in-frame clones, and not every one. Of approximately 210,000 clones listed, roughly 60% are singletons. Treatment indicated: oral pan-JAK inhibitor, 5-10 mg twice daily. The sequences come from CD4+ T cells sorted from blood, collected at week 24, from a patient treated with tofacitinib. Receptors originate from a human donor with alopecia areata.

The table lists this clone with a few counts. V gene TRBV29-1 combines with J gene TRBJ2-7, with no clear D. V was cut by 6 bases and J by 0 bases, with 9 bases left in between. The CDR3 consists of 12 residues. CDR1 is SQVTM and CDR2 is ANQGSEA in the germline V gene. The DNA for the CDR3 is TGCAGCGTAGCCCATGTCTCCTACGAGCAGTACTTC. Protein sequence: CSVAHVSYEQYF.

Ten or more counts support this clone. The J gene is TRBJ2-2, the V gene TRBV7-3, with TRBD2 as a possible D gene (5 bases). V dropped 5 bases and J dropped 5 bases, with 18 bases sitting between them. This CDR3 region has 16 residues. The germline V gene encodes CDR1 SGHTA and CDR2 FQGTGA. The CDR3 DNA reads TGTGCCAGCAGCCCGGGAATGGGTTCCCGAACCGGGGAGCTGTTTTTT. This encodes CASSPGMGSRTGELFF.

The chain employs TRBV5-1 and TRBJ2-7; 9 bases agree with TRBD1. The ends lost 4 bases at V and 2 bases at J; junction bases unmatched: 10. Germline assignment: CDR1 SGHRS and CDR2 YFSETQ. The CDR3 is 16 amino acids. The CDR3 region has the DNA TGCGCCAGCAGCCCTCCCCAGACAGGGGGGACCTACGAGCAGTACTTC. It is translated as CASSPPQTGGTYEQYF.

This clone was observed many times. The chain links TRBV28 to TRBJ2-5, with D possibly TRBD2 on 5 matching bases. CDR3 length: 14 amino acids. Trimming stripped 3 bases from V and 1 base from J, with 9 bases between. Per germline, CDR1 MDHEN and CDR2 SYDVKM. CDR3 DNA: TGTGCCAGCAGTTTGACGGACTTCCAAGAGACCCAGTACTTC. Its translation is CASSLTDFQETQYF.

CDR3 nucleotide sequence: TGCAGCGTTGAGGTGGGGGCCGGTGAGCAGTTCTTC. Translated: CSVEVGAGEQFF. The chain is built from TRBV29-1 and TRBJ2-1, with D perhaps matching TRBD1 (6 bases). Trimming took off 3 bases at V and 9 bases at J, with 12 bases between the two ends. Germline V gene lookup returns CDR1 SQVTM and CDR2 ANQGSEA. The CDR3 totals 12 residues.

V gene TRBV6-6 combines with J gene TRBJ1-4; 9 positions match TRBD1. Losses at the gene ends were 9 bases for V and 8 bases for J; bases not matched to a gene: 13. The germline V gene has CDR1 MNHNY and CDR2 SVGAGI (reference sequence). The CDR3 covers 15 residues. The CDR3 nucleotides are TGTGCCAGTCTCGGACAGGGGAGGTTTGGGGAAAAACTGTTTTTT. It yields the protein CASLGQGRFGEKLFF.

This chain links TRBV15 with TRBJ1-5, with D uncertain. The V and J ends lost 0 bases and 6 bases respectively, with 6 bases between them. Germline CDR1 reads LNHNV; CDR2 reads YYDKDF (reference sequence). The CDR3 is 13 amino acids. The CDR3 region has the DNA TGTGCCACCAGCAGAGAGGTGAGTCAGCCCCAGCATTTT. As protein: CATSREVSQPQHF. The whole variable domain, filled in from reference TRBV15 and TRBJ1-5, reads DAMVIQNPRYQVTQFGKPVTLSCSQTLNHNVMYWYQQKSSQAPKLLFHYYDKDFNNEADTPDNFQSRRPNTSFCFLDIRSPGLGDTAMYLCATSREVSQPQHFGDGTRLSIL.

Only a few counts were recorded for this clone. The chain carries TRBV7-9 and TRBJ2-1; D perhaps matches TRBD2 (7 bases). CDR1 and CDR2 (germline): SEHNR, FQNEAQ (reference sequence). The CDR3 has 15 amino acids. Trimming removed 6 bases at V and 0 bases at J, with 12 bases between. CDR3 loop: CASSPGGPSYNEQFF. The CDR3 coding sequence is TGTGCCAGCAGTCCCGGGGGGCCCTCCTACAATGAGCAGTTCTTC.

J is TRBJ2-2 and V is TRBV29-1, with TRBD1 matching over 7 bases. CDR1 is SQVTM and CDR2 is ANQGSEA in the germline V gene. V gave up 5 bases and J gave up 5 bases; unmatched junction bases: 17. CDR3 length: 17 amino acids. The CDR3 nucleotides read TGCAGCGTTTGGAACAGGGGCGTTCGATCGGCTACCGGGGAGCTGTTTTTT. It encodes CSVWNRGVRSATGELFF.

The V call is TRBV12-5, the J call TRBJ1-5, with D hard to call. V gave up 5 bases and J gave up 4 bases, with 3 bases separating them. CDR3 size: 11 residues. In germline, CDR1 is LGHNT, CDR2 FRNRAP. The CDR3 coding sequence is TGTGCTAGTGGTGTAAATCAGCCCCAGCATTTT. Protein product: CASGVNQPQHF. Using reference TRBV12-5 and TRBJ1-5 for the parts outside the CDR3, the full variable domain is DARVTQTPRHKVTEMGQEVTMRCQPILGHNTVFWYRQTMMQGLELLAYFRNRAPLDDSGMPKDRFSAEMPDATLATLKIQPSEPRDSAVYFCASGVNQPQHFGDGTRLSIL.

This chain uses TRBV7-8 with TRBJ2-7, with a tentative D call TRBD1 (5 bases). The V end was cut by 1 base, the J end by 5 bases, with 18 bases between. The CDR3 is made up of 16 amino acids. Germline CDR1 is SGHVS and CDR2 is FQNEAQ. The CDR3 loop is CASSLVPPPQGHEQYF. The CDR3 region has the DNA TGTGCCAGCAGCTTAGTCCCTCCCCCCCAGGGCCACGAGCAGTACTTC.

About this clone itself: Here the CDR3 omits its conserved ending phenylalanine or tryptophan, so a read error is the likely source. Because the CDR3's place on the DNA is in doubt, the DNA is left out and the CDR3 is given as listed by TCRdb. This chain's CDR3 is CASSFTADLSM. V is TRBV5-1 and J is TRBJ1-5. The CDR3 is 11 amino acids in total, end residues counted. Germline values: CDR1 SGHRS, CDR2 YFSETQ.

This chain joins TRBV9 and TRBJ2-4; TRBD1 might be the D (5 bases). The germline V and J ends were trimmed by 3 bases and 7 bases, with 20 bases remaining between them. The germline gives CDR1 SGDLS, CDR2 YYNGEE. CDR3 size: 16 residues. In nucleotides, the CDR3 is TGTGCCAGCAGCGCGACGCAGGGTGCAGTGGGTAACATTCAGTACTTC. Translated, it gives CASSATQGAVGNIQYF.

The V call is TRBV30, the J call TRBJ1-5; D unclear. Germline V gives CDR1 GTSNPN, CDR2 SVGIG (reference sequence). The CDR3 extends over 12 amino acids. V was cut by 3 bases and J by 5 bases, with 8 bases left in between. CDR3 loop: CAWSDGHQPQHF. CDR3 nucleotide sequence: TGTGCCTGGAGCGACGGTCATCAGCCCCAGCATTTT.

The chain employs TRBV29-1 and TRBJ1-1; 8 bases agree with TRBD1. Germline assignment: CDR1 SQVTM and CDR2 ANQGSEA. The CDR3 sequence is 14 residues long. Trimming at V came to 5 bases and at J to 4 bases, leaving 9 bases not matched to a gene. The CDR3 region is CSVSPATGGTEAFF. In DNA form, the CDR3 reads TGCAGCGTTTCCCCCGCTACAGGGGGCACTGAAGCTTTCTTT.

This clone appeared a few times. The CDR3: CASSMEQGATYEQYF. Here the CDR3 DNA reads TGTGCCAGTAGTATGGAACAGGGGGCCACCTACGAGCAGTACTTC. V usage is TRBV19 and J usage is TRBJ2-7; 9 positions match TRBD1. Germline loops: CDR1 LNHDA, CDR2 SQIVND (reference sequence). This CDR3 is built from 15 residues. V trimming: 3 bases; J trimming: 2 bases; junction bases outside the gene matches: 5.

The gene calls are TRBV2 and TRBJ2-3, with D uncertain. This CDR3 region has 12 residues. Germline lookup yields CDR1 SNHLY and CDR2 FYNNEI. V was clipped by 8 bases and J by 2 bases, with 8 bases between them. The CDR3 DNA follows: TGTGCCAGCGGTAGACTCACAGATACGCAGTATTTT. Encoded protein: CASGRLTDTQYF.

The chain links TRBV27 to TRBJ1-1; D not certain. CDR3 length: 13 residues. Trimming stripped 2 bases from V and 1 base from J, with 5 bases between. The V gene's germline CDR1 is MNHEY and CDR2 SMNVEV (reference sequence). This CDR3 reads CASSLTPNTEAFF. In DNA, the CDR3 is TGTGCCAGCAGTTTAACACCGAACACTGAAGCTTTCTTT.

This clone was counted only a few times. V and J are TRBV30 and TRBJ2-6; D gene unclear. The CDR3 has 14 residues. With 8 bases removed from V and 3 bases from J, the gap between germline ends came to 14 bases. Germline V gene lookup returns CDR1 GTSNPN and CDR2 SVGIG (reference sequence). CDR3 coding DNA: TGTGCCGTGGACGGTGGTGGTGGGGCCAACGTCCTGACTTTC. It yields the protein CAVDGGGGANVLTF.

The chain is built from TRBV7-2 and TRBJ1-2; D uncertain. Germline V gives CDR1 SGHTA, CDR2 FQGNSA. The V gene lost 0 bases and the J gene lost 4 bases, with 9 bases spanning the gap. The CDR3 consists of 14 residues. Here the CDR3 reads CASSLARVGYGYTF. The CDR3 nucleotides are TGTGCCAGCAGCTTAGCCCGGGTGGGCTATGGCTACACCTTC.

The chain carries TRBV25-1 and TRBJ1-1; D remains ambiguous. V lost 7 bases and J 0 bases, leaving 9 bases between the germline ends. This CDR3 has 13 residues. Germline CDR1 MGHDK, CDR2 SYGVNS. For the CDR3, the DNA is TGTGCCAGCACCTTAGACCTGAACACTGAAGCTTTCTTT. Residues: CASTLDLNTEAFF.